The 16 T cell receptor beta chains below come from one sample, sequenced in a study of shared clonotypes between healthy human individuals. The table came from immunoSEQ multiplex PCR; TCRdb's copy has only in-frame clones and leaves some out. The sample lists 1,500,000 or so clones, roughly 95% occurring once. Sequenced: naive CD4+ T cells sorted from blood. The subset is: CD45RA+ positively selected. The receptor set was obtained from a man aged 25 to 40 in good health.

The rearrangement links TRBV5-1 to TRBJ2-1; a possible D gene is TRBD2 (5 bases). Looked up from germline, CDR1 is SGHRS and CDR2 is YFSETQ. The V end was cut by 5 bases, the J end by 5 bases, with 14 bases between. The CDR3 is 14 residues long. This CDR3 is CASSLLDGNNEQFF. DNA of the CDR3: TGCGCCAGCAGTTTACTTGACGGGAACAATGAGCAGTTCTTC.

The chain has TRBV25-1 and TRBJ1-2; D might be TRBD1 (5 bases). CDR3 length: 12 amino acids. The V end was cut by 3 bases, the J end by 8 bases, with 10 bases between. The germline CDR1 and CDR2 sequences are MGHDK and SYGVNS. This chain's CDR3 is CASSDPDIGYTF. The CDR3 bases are TGTGCCAGCAGTGATCCGGACATCGGCTACACCTTC.

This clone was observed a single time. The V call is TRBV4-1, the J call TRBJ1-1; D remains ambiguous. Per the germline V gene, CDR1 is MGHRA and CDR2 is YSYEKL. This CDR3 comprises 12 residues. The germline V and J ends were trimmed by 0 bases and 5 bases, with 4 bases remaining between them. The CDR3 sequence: CASSQDYTEAFF. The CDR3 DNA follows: TGCGCCAGCAGCCAAGATTATACTGAAGCTTTCTTT.

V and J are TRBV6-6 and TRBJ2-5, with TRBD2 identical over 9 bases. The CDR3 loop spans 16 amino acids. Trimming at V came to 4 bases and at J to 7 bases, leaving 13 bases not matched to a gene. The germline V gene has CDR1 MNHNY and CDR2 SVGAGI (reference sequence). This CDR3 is CASSSLAGGSARTQYF. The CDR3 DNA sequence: TGTGCCAGCAGTTCCCTCGCGGGAGGGTCGGCAAGGACCCAGTACTTC.

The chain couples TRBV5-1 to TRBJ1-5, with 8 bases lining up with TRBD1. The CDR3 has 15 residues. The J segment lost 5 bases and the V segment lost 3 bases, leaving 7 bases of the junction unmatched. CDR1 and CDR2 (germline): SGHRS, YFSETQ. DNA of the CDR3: TGCGCCAGCAGCTCTGGACAGGGTTGGGATCAGCCCCAGCATTTT. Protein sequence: CASSSGQGWDQPQHF.

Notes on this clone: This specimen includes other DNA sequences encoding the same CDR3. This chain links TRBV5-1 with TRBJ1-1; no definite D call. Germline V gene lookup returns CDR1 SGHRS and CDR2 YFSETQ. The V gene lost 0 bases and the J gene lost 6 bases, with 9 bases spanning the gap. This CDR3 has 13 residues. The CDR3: CASSLGTGAEAFF. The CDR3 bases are TGCGCCAGCAGCTTGGGGACGGGCGCTGAAGCTTTCTTT.

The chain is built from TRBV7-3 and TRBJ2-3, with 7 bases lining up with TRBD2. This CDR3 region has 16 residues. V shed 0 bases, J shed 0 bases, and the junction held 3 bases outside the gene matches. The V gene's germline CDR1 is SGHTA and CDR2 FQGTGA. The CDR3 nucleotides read TGTGCCAGCAGCTTAACGGCGGGAGCTAGCACAGATACGCAGTATTTT. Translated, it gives CASSLTAGASTDTQYF.

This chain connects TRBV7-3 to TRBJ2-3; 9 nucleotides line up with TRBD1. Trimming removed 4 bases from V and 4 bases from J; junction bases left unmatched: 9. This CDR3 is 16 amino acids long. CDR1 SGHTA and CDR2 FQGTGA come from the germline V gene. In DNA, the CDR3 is TGTGCCAGCAGCTCCACCACAGGGGGCCGGGCAGATACGCAGTATTTT. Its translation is CASSSTTGGRADTQYF.

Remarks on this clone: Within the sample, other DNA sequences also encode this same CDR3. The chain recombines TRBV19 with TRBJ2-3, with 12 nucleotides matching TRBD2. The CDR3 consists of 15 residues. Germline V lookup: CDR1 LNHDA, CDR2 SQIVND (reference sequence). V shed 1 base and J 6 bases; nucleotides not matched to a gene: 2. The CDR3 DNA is TGTGCCAGTAGTATAGGACTAGCGGGAGTTGATACGCAGTATTTT. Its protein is CASSIGLAGVDTQYF.

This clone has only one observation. The CDR3 here is CASSEQGGYYTF. The CDR3, as DNA: TGTGCCAGCTCGGAACAGGGGGGTTACTACACCTTC. This chain uses TRBV18 with TRBJ1-2, with 8 bases lining up with TRBD1. Trimming took 6 bases from V and 10 from J; bases not matched to a gene: 7. CDR3 length: 12 residues. Germline lookup yields CDR1 KGHSH and CDR2 LQKENI.

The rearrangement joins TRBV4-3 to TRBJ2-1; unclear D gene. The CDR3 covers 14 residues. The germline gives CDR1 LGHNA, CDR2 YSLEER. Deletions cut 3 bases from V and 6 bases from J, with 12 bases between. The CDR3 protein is CASSQEFSFNEQFF. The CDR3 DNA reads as TGCGCCAGCAGCCAGGAATTTAGCTTCAATGAGCAGTTCTTC.

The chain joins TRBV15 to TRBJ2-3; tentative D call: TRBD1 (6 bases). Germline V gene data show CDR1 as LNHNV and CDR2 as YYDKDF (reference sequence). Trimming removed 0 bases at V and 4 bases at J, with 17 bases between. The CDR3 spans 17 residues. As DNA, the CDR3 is TGTGCCACCAGCAGAGATGGTCCAGGGTACAGGGCAGATACGCAGTATTTT. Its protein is CATSRDGPGYRADTQYF. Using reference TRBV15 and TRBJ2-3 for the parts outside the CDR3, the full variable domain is DAMVIQNPRYQVTQFGKPVTLSCSQTLNHNVMYWYQQKSSQAPKLLFHYYDKDFNNEADTPDNFQSRRPNTSFCFLDIRSPGLGDTAMYLCATSRDGPGYRADTQYFGPGTRLTVL.

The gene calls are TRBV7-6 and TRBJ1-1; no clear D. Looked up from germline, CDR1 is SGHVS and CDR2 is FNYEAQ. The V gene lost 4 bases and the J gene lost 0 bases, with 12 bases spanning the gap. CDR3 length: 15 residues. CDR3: CASSSRLLMNTEAFF. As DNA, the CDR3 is TGTGCCAGCAGCTCGCGACTGTTGATGAACACTGAAGCTTTCTTT.

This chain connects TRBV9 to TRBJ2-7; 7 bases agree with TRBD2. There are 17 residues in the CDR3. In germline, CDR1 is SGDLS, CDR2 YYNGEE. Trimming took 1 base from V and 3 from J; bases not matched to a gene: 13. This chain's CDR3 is CASSVPPRLAEYYEQYF. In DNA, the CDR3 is TGTGCCAGCAGCGTACCCCCGAGGCTAGCGGAATACTACGAGCAGTACTTC.

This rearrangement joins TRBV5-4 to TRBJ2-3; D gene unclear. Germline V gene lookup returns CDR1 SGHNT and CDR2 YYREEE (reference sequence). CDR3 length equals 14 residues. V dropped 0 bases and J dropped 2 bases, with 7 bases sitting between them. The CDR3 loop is CASSLVISTDTQYF. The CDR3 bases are TGTGCCAGCAGCTTGGTGATATCCACAGATACGCAGTATTTT.

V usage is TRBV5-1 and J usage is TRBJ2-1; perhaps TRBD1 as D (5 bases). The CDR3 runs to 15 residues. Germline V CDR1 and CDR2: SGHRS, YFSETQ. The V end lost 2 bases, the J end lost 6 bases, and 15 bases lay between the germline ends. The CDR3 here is CASSFSGIGSNEQFF. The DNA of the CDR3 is TGCGCCAGCAGCTTCTCAGGGATTGGTTCCAATGAGCAGTTCTTC.